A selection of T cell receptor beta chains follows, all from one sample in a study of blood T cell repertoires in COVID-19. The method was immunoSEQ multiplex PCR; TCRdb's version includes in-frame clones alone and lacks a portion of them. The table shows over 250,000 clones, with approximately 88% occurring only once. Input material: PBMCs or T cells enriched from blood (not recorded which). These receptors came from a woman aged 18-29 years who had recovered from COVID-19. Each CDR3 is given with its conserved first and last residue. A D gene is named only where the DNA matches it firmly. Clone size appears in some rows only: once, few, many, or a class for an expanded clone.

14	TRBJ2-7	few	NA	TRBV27	CASSLRRGLNEQYF	TGTGCCAGCAGTTTAAGGAGGGGACTCAACGAGCAGTACTTC
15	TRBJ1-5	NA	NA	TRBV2	CASSEEAGPGQPQHF	TGTGCCAGCAGTGAGGAGGCAGGACCCGGTCAGCCCCAGCATTTT
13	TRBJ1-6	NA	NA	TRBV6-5	CASSRQDNSPLHF	TGTGCCAGCAGTCGACAGGATAATTCACCCCTCCACTTT
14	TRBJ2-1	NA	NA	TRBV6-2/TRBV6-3	CASSYSSPDNEQFF	TGTGCCAGCAGTTACTCGTCCCCCGACAATGAGCAGTTCTTC
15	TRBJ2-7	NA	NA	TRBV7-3	CASSQIDGGLQEQYF	TGTGCCAGCAGTCAGATCGACGGAGGCCTCCAAGAGCAGTACTTC
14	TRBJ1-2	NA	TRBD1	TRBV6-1	CASSEVGQYYGYTF	TGTGCCAGCAGTGAAGTGGGACAGTACTATGGCTACACCTTC
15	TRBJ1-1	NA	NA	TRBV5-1	CASSLAKGMNTEAFF	TGCGCCAGCAGCTTGGCCAAGGGGATGAACACTGAAGCTTTCTTT
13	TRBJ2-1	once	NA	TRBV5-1	CASGPVSYNEQFF	TGCGCCAGCGGGCCTGTCTCCTACAATGAGCAGTTCTTC
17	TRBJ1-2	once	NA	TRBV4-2	CASSPPNGQQLNYGYTF	TGTGCCAGCAGCCCCCCTAACGGCCAACAGTTGAACTATGGCTACACCTTC
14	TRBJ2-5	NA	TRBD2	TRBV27	CASGLSRRGETQYF	TGTGCCAGCGGCCTGAGTAGGCGGGGGGAGACCCAGTACTTC
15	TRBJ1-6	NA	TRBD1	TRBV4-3	CASSQVDRDGSPLHF	TGCGCCAGCAGCCAAGTGGACAGGGACGGATCACCCCTCCACTTT
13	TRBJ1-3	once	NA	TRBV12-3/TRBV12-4	CASSYHDGNTIYF	TGTGCCAGCTCCTATCACGATGGAAACACCATATATTTT
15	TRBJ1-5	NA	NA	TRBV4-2	CASSQAQTSNQPQHF	TGTGCCAGCAGCCAAGCACAGACTAGCAATCAGCCCCAGCATTTT
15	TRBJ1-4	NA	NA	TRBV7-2	CASSFRSAGREKLFF	TGTGCCAGCAGCTTCCGTTCGGCGGGCAGGGAAAAACTGTTTTTT
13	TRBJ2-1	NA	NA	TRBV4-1	CASRATGYNEQFF	TGCGCCAGCAGAGCCACAGGCTACAATGAGCAGTTCTTC
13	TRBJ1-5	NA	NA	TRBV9	CASSVASNQPQHF	TGTGCCAGCAGCGTAGCTTCCAATCAGCCCCAGCATTTT
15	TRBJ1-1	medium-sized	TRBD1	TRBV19	CASSPRTGTNTEAFF	TGTGCCAGTAGTCCACGGACAGGGACGAACACTGAAGCTTTCTTT
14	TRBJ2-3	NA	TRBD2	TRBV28	CASSRGGSTDTQYF	TGTGCCAGCAGTCGCGGGGGAAGCACAGATACGCAGTATTTT
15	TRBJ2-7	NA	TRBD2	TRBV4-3	CASSQLAGGPYEQYF	TGCGCCAGCAGCCAACTAGCGGGGGGTCCCTACGAGCAGTACTTC
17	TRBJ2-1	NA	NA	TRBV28	CASSPKGPLPFYNEQFF	TGTGCCAGCAGTCCCAAGGGGCCCCTACCCTTTTACAATGAGCAGTTCTTC
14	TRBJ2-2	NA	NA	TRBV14	CASSQYPNTGELFF	TGTGCCAGCAGCCAATATCCGAACACCGGGGAGCTGTTTTTT
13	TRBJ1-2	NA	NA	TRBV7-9	CASSLQGTYGYTF	TGTGCCAGCAGCTTGCAGGGGACCTATGGCTACACCTTC
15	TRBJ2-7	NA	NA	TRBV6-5	CASSYFRGIIYEQYF	TGTGCCAGCAGTTACTTCCGGGGGATCATCTACGAGCAGTACTTC
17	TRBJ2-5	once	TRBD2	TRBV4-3	CASSHRTSGTIQETQYF	TGCGCCAGCAGCCACAGAACTAGCGGGACTATCCAAGAGACCCAGTACTTC
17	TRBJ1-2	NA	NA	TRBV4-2	CASSQDRQDPTNYGYTF	TGTGCCAGCAGCCAAGATAGGCAGGATCCGACTAACTATGGCTACACCTTC
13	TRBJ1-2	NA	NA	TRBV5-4	CASSLGGQYGYTF	TGTGCCAGCAGCTTGGGCGGACAGTATGGCTACACCTTC
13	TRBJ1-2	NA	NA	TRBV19	CASSSGQSYGYTF	TGTGCCAGTAGTTCCGGACAGTCCTATGGCTACACCTTC
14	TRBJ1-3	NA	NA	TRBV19	CASREGAAGNTIYF	TGTGCCAGTAGGGAAGGGGCTGCTGGAAACACCATATATTTT
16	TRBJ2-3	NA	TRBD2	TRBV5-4	CASSNRLAGGQDTQYF	TGTGCCAGCAGCAATCGACTAGCGGGGGGGCAAGATACGCAGTATTTT
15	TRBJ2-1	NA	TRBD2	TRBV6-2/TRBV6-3	CASSYQREPYGEQFF	TGTGCCAGCAGTTATCAGCGGGAGCCCTATGGTGAGCAGTTCTTC
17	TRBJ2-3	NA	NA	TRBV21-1	CASNERNGGPSTDTQYF	TGTGCCAGCAACGAGAGAAACGGGGGGCCTAGCACAGATACGCAGTATTTT
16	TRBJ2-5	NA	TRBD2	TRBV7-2	CASSSRPGLAQETQYF	TGTGCCAGCAGCTCGCGTCCGGGACTAGCCCAAGAGACCCAGTACTTC
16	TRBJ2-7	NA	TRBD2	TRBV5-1	CASSFLAGGSGYEQYF	TGCGCCAGCAGCTTCCTAGCGGGAGGGTCGGGCTACGAGCAGTACTTC
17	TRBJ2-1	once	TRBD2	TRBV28	CASRPHGRARAYNEQFF	TGTGCCAGCAGGCCACATGGGAGGGCCAGAGCCTACAATGAGCAGTTCTTC
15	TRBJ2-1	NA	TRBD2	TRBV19	CAAAKLAGAFNEQFF	TGTGCCGCGGCGAAACTAGCGGGGGCGTTCAATGAGCAGTTCTTC
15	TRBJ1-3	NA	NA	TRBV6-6	CASSYSRVSGNTIYF	TGTGCCAGCAGTTACTCTCGTGTCTCTGGAAACACCATATATTTT
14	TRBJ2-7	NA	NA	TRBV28	CASSSLRQGNEQYF	TGTGCCAGCAGTTCGTTGAGGCAGGGCAACGAGCAGTACTTC